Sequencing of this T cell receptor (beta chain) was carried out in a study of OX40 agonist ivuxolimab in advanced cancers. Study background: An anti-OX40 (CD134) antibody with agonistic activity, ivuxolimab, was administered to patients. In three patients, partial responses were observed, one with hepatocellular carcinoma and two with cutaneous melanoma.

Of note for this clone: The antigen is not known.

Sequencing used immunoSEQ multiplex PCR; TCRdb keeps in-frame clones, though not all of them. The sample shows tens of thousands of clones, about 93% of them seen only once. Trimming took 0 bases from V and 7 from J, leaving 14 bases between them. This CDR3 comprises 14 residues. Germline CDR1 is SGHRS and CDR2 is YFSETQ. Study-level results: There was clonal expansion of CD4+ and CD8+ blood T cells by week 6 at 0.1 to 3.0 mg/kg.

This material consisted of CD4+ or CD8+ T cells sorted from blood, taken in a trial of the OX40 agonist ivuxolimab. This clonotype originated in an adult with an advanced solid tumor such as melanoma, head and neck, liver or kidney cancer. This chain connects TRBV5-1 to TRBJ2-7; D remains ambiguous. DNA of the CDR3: TGCGCCAGCAGCTTGGACAACCTGGAAGCGGAGCAGTACTTC. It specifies CASSLDNLEAEQYF.